The text below deals with one TCR beta chain. The CDR3 consists of 16 residues. Germline loops: CDR1 SGHNT, CDR2 YYREEE (reference sequence). J was trimmed by 6 bases and V by 0 bases; bases with no gene match: 11. The data were taken from a study of blood T cell repertoires in COVID-19. Turning to the study itself: Samples taken during acute and convalescent COVID-19 were collected in the United States, Italy and Spain.

Source study methods: Scientists estimated how many nucleated cells there were by amplifying reference gene primers. The assay was immunoSEQ multiplex PCR, and TCRdb's table has in-frame clones only and misses some. Clonal size and the V and J genes are those of that table, whereas D and trimming came from the DNA. The data hold 120,000 or so clones, with around three quarters observed a single time. Sequencing was performed on peripheral blood. This sequence originates from a woman between 65 and 79 years old with acute or convalescent COVID-19. The V gene is TRBV5-4, the J gene TRBJ1-1, with 7 bases identical to TRBD1. CDR3 bases: TGTGCCAGCAGCTTGGGTCCAGGGGGTAGGGCCCCTGAAGCTTTCTTT. This codes for CASSLGPGGRAPEAFF. Filled out from reference TRBV5-4 and TRBJ1-1, the complete variable domain reads ETGVTQSPTHLIKTRGQQVTLRCSSQSGHNTVSWYQQALGQGPQFIFQYYREEENGRGNFPPRFSGLQFPNYSSELNVNALELDDSALYLCASSLGPGGRAPEAFFGQGTRLTVV.